This T cell receptor beta chain was captured in a study of blood T cell repertoires in COVID-19. V gave up 3 bases and J gave up 0 bases; unmatched junction bases: 4. The CDR3 has 15 amino acids. Germline V gene sequence: CDR1 DFQATT, CDR2 SNEGSKA (reference sequence). This clone was recorded a few times. The protocol was immunoSEQ multiplex PCR, while the TCRdb copy is restricted to in-frame clones and leaves out a portion. The sample includes about 52,000 clones, around 86% of them seen just once. The clonotype originates from a woman aged 80 or over with acute or convalescent COVID-19. Sequencing input: peripheral blood. This rearrangement joins TRBV20-1 to TRBJ2-1, with 8 bases aligning to TRBD2. CDR3 bases: TGCAGTGCTAGTATTACTAGCGGCTCCTACAATGAGCAGTTCTTC. Its protein product is CSASITSGSYNEQFF.